This record concerns one T cell receptor (beta chain) sequence. Which antigen it targets is not known. Per-base qualities were not stored, and no clone one base away is much larger. Based on the germline V gene, the CDR1 and CDR2 sequences are KGHDR and SFDVKD. Its CDR3 holds 16 amino acids, cysteine through phenylalanine. The kept DNA is CDR3 alone, 48 bases in frame from the first base. V and J are trimmed by 9 bases and 1 base, and the gene matches miss 13 bases of the junction. This sample is part of a study of patients and donors after allogeneic stem cell transplantation (dated by TCRdb to the early 2020s). Library creation used RT-PCR. TCRdb shows the sequencer as NextSeq 550. TCRdb reran the public reads through fastp at Q25 and MiXCR, keeping productive beta chains. Entries that share a CDR3 protein sequence are merged under the most common genes and DNA. A total of around 160,000 distinct CDR3 sequences appear in this sample, about 29% of them only once. The ten top clones hold around 3% of the sample.

This clonotype was obtained from a human donor who was either an allogeneic HSCT recipient or a stem cell or donor lymphocyte infusion donor (not recorded which). It is not recorded whose cells these are; they may come from a transplant donor. The sample taken for sequencing was blood, either unsorted or a sorted T cell fraction (not recorded which). Recombination linked TRBV24-1 to TRBJ2-5; 7 middle bases align to TRBD1. The DNA reads TGTGCCACCGCAGTAAAGATTCGGGACAGCCAAGAGACCCAGTACTTC. Its amino acids are CATAVKIRDSQETQYF.